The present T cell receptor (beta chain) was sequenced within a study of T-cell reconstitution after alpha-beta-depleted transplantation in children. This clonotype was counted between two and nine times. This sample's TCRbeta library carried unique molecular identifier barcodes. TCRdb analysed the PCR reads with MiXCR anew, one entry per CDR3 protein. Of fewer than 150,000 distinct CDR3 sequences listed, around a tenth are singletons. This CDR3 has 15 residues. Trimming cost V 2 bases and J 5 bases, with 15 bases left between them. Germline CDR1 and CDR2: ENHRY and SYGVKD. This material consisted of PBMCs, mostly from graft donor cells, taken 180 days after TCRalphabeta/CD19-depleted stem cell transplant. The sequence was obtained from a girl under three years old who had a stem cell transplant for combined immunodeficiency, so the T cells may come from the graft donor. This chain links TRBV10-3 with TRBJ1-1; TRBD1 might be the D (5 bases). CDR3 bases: TGTGCCATCAGTGAGCGTCCCCAGGGAGGGACTGAAGCTTTCTTT. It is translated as CAISERPQGGTEAFF.